This paragraph reports one T cell receptor beta chain. This clone was observed a single time. It lacks a known antigen. Base qualities were left out, and no much larger clone turns up one base away. These data come from a study of blood T cell repertoires in COVID-19 (dated by TCRdb to the early 2020s). Concerning the study at large: The collaborator samples originated in the United States, Italy and Spain and spanned the acute and convalescent phases of COVID-19. The prospective study material was composed of cDNA or gDNA derived from T cells, B-cell-depleted T cells, or PBMCs. The samples were drawn from the first 160 participants of the ongoing ImmuneRACE study and from under 1,500 subjects provided by 6 global collaborators. HLA class I and class II types, where available, came from metadata supplied by the sample provider rather than from assay-based typing. A de-identified subject ID, COVID-19 status, age in years and sex were almost always included in the sample metadata. The repertoires were released in a freely available public database meant as a resource for research on the immune response to SARS-CoV-2. The dataset comprised deeply sampled blood TCRbeta repertoires from subjects exposed to, actively infected with, or recovered from COVID-19. Here is what the overall study found, with its caveats: How much clinical and demographic metadata was included differed by source and by participant, and the metadata was provided uncurated.

CDR1 SGHDN and CDR2 FVKESK were looked up in the germline V gene. The trim is 9 bases for V and 5 bases for J, with a gap of 17 bases between the germline ends. The CDR3 contains 14 residues, cysteine and phenylalanine counted. Only CDR3 DNA is held: 42 bases, read in frame from base 1. Collaborating institutions collected whole blood in K2EDTA tubes following their own protocols. For TCRbeta analysis, collaborator samples were shipped as frozen whole blood, as isolated PBMCs, or as DNA extracted from either sample type. The immunoSEQ Assay, a bias-controlled multiplex PCR, was used to amplify TCRbeta CDR3 regions from genomic DNA. In the source study's methods: The number of nucleated cells in each sample was estimated from the amplification of reference gene primers within the assay. To quantify the absolute abundance of each unique TCRbeta CDR3 rearrangement, sequence reads were collapsed and filtered. Productive Simpson clonality was computed per sample as the square root of Simpson's diversity index over productive rearrangements. TCRdb took over this immuneACCESS table, retaining in-frame rearrangements with V and J assigned. Such tables are incomplete; in checked studies, under half of the missing clones stem from an unresolved V gene, and the remainder is unexplained. Clonal size and the V and J genes are those of that table, whereas D and trimming came from the DNA. The sample includes 100,000 to 150,000 clones, with more than 85% observed a single time. Around 18% of the sample is in the top ten clones.

The sequencing sample was made of peripheral blood. Recombination connected TRBV14 to TRBJ2-1, and the D gene may be TRBD1, 5 bases matching. The sequence derives from a man aged 50 to 59 with active or convalescent COVID-19. The CDR3 protein: CASRSSGRNNEQFF. The nucleotide sequence is given as TGTGCCAGTCGGTCGTCAGGGCGCAACAATGAGCAGTTCTTC.